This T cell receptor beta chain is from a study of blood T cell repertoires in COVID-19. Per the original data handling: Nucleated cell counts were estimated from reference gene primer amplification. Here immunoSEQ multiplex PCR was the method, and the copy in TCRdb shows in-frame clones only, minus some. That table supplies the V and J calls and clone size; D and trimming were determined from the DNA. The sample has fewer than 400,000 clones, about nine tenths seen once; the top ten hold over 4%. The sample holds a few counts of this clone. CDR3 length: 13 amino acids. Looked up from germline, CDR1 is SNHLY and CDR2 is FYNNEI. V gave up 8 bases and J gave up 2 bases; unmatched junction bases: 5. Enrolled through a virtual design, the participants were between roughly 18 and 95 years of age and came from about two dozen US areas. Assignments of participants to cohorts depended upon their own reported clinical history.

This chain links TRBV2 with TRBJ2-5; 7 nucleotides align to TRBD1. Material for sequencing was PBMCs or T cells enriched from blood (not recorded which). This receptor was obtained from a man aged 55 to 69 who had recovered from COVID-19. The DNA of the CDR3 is TGTGCCAGCCAAAGGGACAGACAAGAGACCCAGTACTTC. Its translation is CASQRDRQETQYF.